This TCR beta chain was recovered during a study of early stage breast cancer tumors. Study information: Among some 12 ER+/PR+/HER2- tumors, eight were ductal, four lobular. Findings and caveats of the study: Tumors had approximately 2.7-fold higher T cell density than normal breast.

V was clipped by 9 bases and J by 0 bases; unmatched bases: 13. The CDR3 covers 17 residues. Germline V lookup: CDR1 ENHRY, CDR2 SYGVKD. About this clone itself: Its antigen remains unknown.

Profiled with immunoSEQ multiplex PCR; TCRdb holds only in-frame clones, not every one. The sample has tens of thousands of clones; about three quarters are singletons. The sequencing sample was made of blood. The TCR sequence derives from a person aged 35-49 years with breast cancer. The rearrangement links TRBV10-3 to TRBJ2-1; 8 bases line up with TRBD2. The CDR3 protein is CAMGGSGNNSSYNEQFF. CDR3 bases: TGTGCCATGGGGGGTAGCGGGAATAATAGCTCCTACAATGAGCAGTTCTTC.